The 7 T cell receptor beta chains reported below all come from one sample, sequenced in a study of human T cells and chemical hapten exposure. Sample time point: patch test 3, about 24 weeks after DPC sensitization. Regarding treatment: therapeutic diphenylcyclopropenone sensitization with weekly scalp DPC. TCRdb analysed the RACE reads with MiXCR anew, one entry per CDR3 protein. The sample shows about 200,000 distinct CDR3 sequences, around 25% of them seen only once. The sequencing here drew on whole blood, taken in connection with sensitization to the hapten diphenylcyclopropenone (DPC). The source is a woman in her forties with alopecia areata. Some clones in this sample may be carry-over from other donors' samples.

This clonotype has only one observation. The V and J genes are TRBV20-1 and TRBJ2-7, with 8 bases fitting TRBD2. Germline trimming cut 5 bases from V and 6 bases from J; bases unmatched to any gene: 15. The CDR3 is 15 amino acids. Germline V lookup: CDR1 DFQATT, CDR2 SNEGSKA (reference sequence). CDR3 amino acids: CSAQPLAGTRGEQYF. The CDR3 nucleotides read TGCAGTGCTCAGCCCCTAGCGGGTACTCGAGGCGAGCAGTACTTC.

V usage is TRBV28 and J usage is TRBJ2-7; D perhaps matches TRBD1 (6 bases). The CDR3 runs to 15 residues. Trimming removed 5 bases at V and 7 bases at J, with 21 bases between. Germline V gene lookup returns CDR1 MDHEN and CDR2 SYDVKM. Here the CDR3 DNA reads TGTGCCAGCAGTGAGAGGGGGAAGGGAGCCGGGGAGCAGTACTTC. Protein sequence: CASSERGKGAGEQYF.

The J gene is TRBJ2-1, the V gene TRBV11-2; possible D gene TRBD1, 7 bases. V lost 10 bases and J lost 4, with 20 bases in between. The length of the CDR3 is 15 residues. CDR1 is SGHAT, CDR2 FQNNGV, per germline. Written as DNA, the CDR3 is TGTGCCACCGCGCCGCAGGGGGGACAATACAATGAGCAGTTCTTC. It yields the protein CATAPQGGQYNEQFF.

Concerning this clonotype: The final CDR3 position lacks the conserved phenylalanine or tryptophan, pointing to a likely read error. This sequence joins TRBV4-1 and TRBJ2-1, with 15 positions matching TRBD2. V was pared by 3 bases and J by 2 bases, with 14 bases of the junction left unmatched. This CDR3 is built from 21 residues. Germline CDR1 is MGHRA and CDR2 is YSYEKL. CDR3 amino acids: CASSHGPGTSGRPGPYNEQFL. CDR3 in DNA: TGCGCCAGCAGCCACGGCCCCGGGACTAGCGGGAGGCCAGGGCCCTACAATGAGCAGTTCCTC.

The rearrangement links TRBV4-3 to TRBJ1-1, with D hard to call. Trimming stripped 0 bases from V and 3 bases from J, with 8 bases between. This CDR3 is 14 amino acids long. Germline assignment: CDR1 LGHNA and CDR2 YSLEER. In DNA, the CDR3 is TGCGCCAGCAGCCAAGATAGAACCCACACTGAAGCTTTCTTT. As protein: CASSQDRTHTEAFF.

V usage is TRBV5-1 and J usage is TRBJ2-1; TRBD2 agrees at 12 bases. CDR3 length: 14 amino acids. Trimming took 5 bases from V and 7 from J; bases not matched to a gene: 4. Germline CDR1 reads SGHRS; CDR2 reads YFSETQ. CDR3 DNA: TGCGCCAGCAGAACCGGGACTAGCGGGAATGAGCAGTTCTTC. Translation gives CASRTGTSGNEQFF.

The chain combines TRBV10-3 with TRBJ2-1; 9 nucleotides agree with TRBD1. CDR3 size: 14 residues. The germline V gene encodes CDR1 ENHRY and CDR2 SYGVKD. Trimming cost V 3 bases and J 7 bases; bases outside gene matches: 4. CDR3 loop: CAISEQGARNEQFF. DNA of the CDR3: TGTGCCATCAGTGAACAGGGGGCGCGAAATGAGCAGTTCTTC.